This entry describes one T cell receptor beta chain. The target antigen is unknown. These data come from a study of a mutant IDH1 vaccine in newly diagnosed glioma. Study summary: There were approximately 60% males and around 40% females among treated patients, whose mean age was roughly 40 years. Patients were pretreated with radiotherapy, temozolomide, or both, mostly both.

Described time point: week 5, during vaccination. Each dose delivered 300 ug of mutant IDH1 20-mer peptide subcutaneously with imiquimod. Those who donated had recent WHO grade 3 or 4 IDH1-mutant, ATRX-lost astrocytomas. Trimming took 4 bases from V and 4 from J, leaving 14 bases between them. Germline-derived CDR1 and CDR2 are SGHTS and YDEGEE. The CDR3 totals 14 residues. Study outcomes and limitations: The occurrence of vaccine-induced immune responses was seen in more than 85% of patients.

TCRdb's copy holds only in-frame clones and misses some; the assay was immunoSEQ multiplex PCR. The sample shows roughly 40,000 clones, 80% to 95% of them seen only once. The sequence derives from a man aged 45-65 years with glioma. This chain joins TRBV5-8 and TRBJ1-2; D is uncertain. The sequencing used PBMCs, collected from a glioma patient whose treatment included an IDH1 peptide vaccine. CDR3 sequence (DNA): TGTGCCAGCAGCCCATGGGGAGGTTCCTATGGCTACACCTTC. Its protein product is CASSPWGGSYGYTF.